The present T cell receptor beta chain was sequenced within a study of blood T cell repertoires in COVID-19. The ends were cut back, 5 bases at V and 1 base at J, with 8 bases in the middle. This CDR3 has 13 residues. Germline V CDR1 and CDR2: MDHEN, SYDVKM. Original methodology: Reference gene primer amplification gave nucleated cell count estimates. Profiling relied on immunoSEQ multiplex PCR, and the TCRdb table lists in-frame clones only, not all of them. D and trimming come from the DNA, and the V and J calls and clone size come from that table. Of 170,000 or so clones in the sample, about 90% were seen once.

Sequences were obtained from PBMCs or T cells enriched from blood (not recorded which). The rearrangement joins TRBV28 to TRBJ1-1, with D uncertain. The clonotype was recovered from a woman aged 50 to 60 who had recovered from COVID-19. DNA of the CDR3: TGTGCCAGCAGTCGTCCCCCGAACACTGAAGCTTTCTTT. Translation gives CASSRPPNTEAFF. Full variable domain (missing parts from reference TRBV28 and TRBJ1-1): DVKVTQSSRYLVKRTGEKVFLECVQDMDHENMFWYRQDPGLGLRLIYFSYDVKMKEKGDIPEGYSVSREKKERFSLILESASTNQTSMYLCASSRPPNTEAFFGQGTRLTVV.